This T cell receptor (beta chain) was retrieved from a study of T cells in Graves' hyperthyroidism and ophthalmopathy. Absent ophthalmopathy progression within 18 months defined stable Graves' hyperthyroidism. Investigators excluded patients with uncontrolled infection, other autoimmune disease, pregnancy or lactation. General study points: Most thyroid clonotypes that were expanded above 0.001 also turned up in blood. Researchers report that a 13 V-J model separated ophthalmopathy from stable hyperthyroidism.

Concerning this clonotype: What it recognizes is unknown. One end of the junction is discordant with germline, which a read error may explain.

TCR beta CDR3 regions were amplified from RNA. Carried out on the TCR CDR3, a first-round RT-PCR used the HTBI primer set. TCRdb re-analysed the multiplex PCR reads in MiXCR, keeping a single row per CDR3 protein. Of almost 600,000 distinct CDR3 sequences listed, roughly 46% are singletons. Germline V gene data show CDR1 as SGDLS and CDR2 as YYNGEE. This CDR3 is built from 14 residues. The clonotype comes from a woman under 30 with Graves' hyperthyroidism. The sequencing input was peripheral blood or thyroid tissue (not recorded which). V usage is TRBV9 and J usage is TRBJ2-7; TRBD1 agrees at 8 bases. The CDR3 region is CASRDRTNTGELYF. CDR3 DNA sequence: TGTGCCAGCCGGGACAGGACCAACACCGGGGAGCTGTACTTC.